Listed here is a single TCR beta chain. Unmatched junction bases numbered 8, after V lost 1 base and J lost 1 base. There are 18 residues in the CDR3. CDR1 is SGHNT and CDR2 is YYREEE in the germline V gene (reference sequence). This entry is derived from a study of blood T cell repertoires in COVID-19. Across the study: PBMCs, B-cell-depleted T cells, or T cells provided the cDNA or gDNA that made up the material.

In the original analysis: Estimated nucleated cell counts came from reference gene primer amplification. Clones were sequenced by immunoSEQ multiplex PCR, and TCRdb holds only the in-frame ones, with some missing. V and J calls and clone size are those listed in that table; D and trimming were worked out from the DNA. Altogether 63,000 or so clones are present, around 82% being singletons, with the ten largest covering roughly 15%. V is TRBV5-4 and J is TRBJ1-4; TRBD1 aligns across 9 bases. This sequence originates from an older man with active COVID-19. Sequencing was carried out using peripheral blood. The CDR3 protein is CASSLYPDRGITNEKLFF. In DNA form, the CDR3 reads TGTGCCAGCAGCTTGTACCCCGACAGGGGGATAACTAATGAAAAACTGTTTTTT.